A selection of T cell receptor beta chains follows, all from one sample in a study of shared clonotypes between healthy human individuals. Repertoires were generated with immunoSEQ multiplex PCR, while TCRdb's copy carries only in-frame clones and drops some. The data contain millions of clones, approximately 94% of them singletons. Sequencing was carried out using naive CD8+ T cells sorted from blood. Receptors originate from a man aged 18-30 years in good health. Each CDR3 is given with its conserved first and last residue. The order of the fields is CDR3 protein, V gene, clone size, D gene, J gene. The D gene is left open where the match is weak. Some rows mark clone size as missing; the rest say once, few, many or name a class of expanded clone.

CASSPYGTSRHEQYF | TRBV27 | once | TRBD2 | TRBJ2-7
CSESGQNNYNEQFF | TRBV29-1 | - | TRBD1 | TRBJ2-1
CASSLSGGSEAFF | TRBV6-5 | - | TRBD1 | TRBJ1-1
CASSPEYGLIYNEQFF | TRBV4-3 | - | - | TRBJ2-1
CASSGVVNTEAFF | TRBV30 | - | - | TRBJ1-1
CASRDSGDTQYF | TRBV7-9 | - | - | TRBJ2-3
CAWSGQGVGTGELFF | TRBV30 | - | TRBD1 | TRBJ2-2
CAIGTGSYEQYF | TRBV10-2 | - | TRBD1 | TRBJ2-7
CASRPGTASEKLFF | TRBV2 | - | TRBD1 | TRBJ1-4
CASSQVMGAGTEAFF | TRBV4-1 | - | - | TRBJ1-1
CASTIRGGGETQYF | TRBV13 | - | TRBD1 | TRBJ2-5
CASSPRGSNEKLFF | TRBV6-5 | - | - | TRBJ1-4
CASSVGNDEQYF | TRBV9 | - | - | TRBJ2-7
CAWSDLGGTEAFF | TRBV30 | - | - | TRBJ1-1
CASSTYGGGMDTQYF | TRBV7-3 | - | - | TRBJ2-3
CASSLSFQETQYF | TRBV5-8 | once | - | TRBJ2-5
CASSPGDSSYEQYF | TRBV7-6 | few | TRBD1 | TRBJ2-7
CAWSVRGQGIQPQHF | TRBV30 | - | TRBD1 | TRBJ1-5
CASSGGTDEAFF | TRBV7-9 | - | - | TRBJ1-1
CASSSGLAGIADTQYF | TRBV7-6 | - | TRBD2 | TRBJ2-3
CASSTRTVSYEQYF | TRBV11-2 | - | - | TRBJ2-7
CASSFTGDGGYTF | TRBV28 | - | TRBD1 | TRBJ1-2
CASSVGSEGTGNTIYF | TRBV9 | - | - | TRBJ1-3
CASSQDAGGTEAFF | TRBV4-2 | - | - | TRBJ1-1
CASSPGVGPEQYF | TRBV7-2 | - | - | TRBJ2-7
CASSRDWEDEKLFF | TRBV4-1 | - | - | TRBJ1-4
CASSQTGQPYEQYF | TRBV7-2 | - | - | TRBJ2-7
CASSDPSGGDYEQYF | TRBV6-1 | - | TRBD2 | TRBJ2-7
CASAPWSSIVYTGELFF | TRBV27 | - | - | TRBJ2-2
CASSWTGAYEQYF | TRBV28 | - | TRBD1 | TRBJ2-7
CAWSVDEKLFF | TRBV30 | - | - | TRBJ1-4
CASSQDPGSIYF | TRBV4-1 | - | - | TRBJ1-3
CASSPWTGSGETQYF | TRBV7-9 | - | TRBD1 | TRBJ2-5
CASSLVPGEQFF | TRBV5-1 | - | - | TRBJ2-1
CASSRLAALKNEQFF | TRBV6-5 | - | TRBD2 | TRBJ2-1
CASSLGGFYEQYF | TRBV11-2 | - | - | TRBJ2-7
CSVVRDSDYGYTF | TRBV29-1 | - | TRBD1 | TRBJ1-2
CASSTGQGTYEQYF | TRBV7-9 | - | TRBD1 | TRBJ2-7
CASRTGTGDEQYF | TRBV27 | - | TRBD1 | TRBJ2-7
CATGNSTESYEQYF | TRBV7-9 | - | - | TRBJ2-7
CASSGLAGGHPGELFF | TRBV4-1 | - | TRBD2 | TRBJ2-2
CASSILPGTIQPQHF | TRBV19 | once | - | TRBJ1-5
CASSLEGLGATAGNTIYF | TRBV7-8 | - | - | TRBJ1-3
CASRSREANTEAFF | TRBV28 | - | - | TRBJ1-1
CASSLSGTGNGYTF | TRBV27 | once | TRBD1 | TRBJ1-2
CASSDPGNNEQFF | TRBV10-1 | once | - | TRBJ2-1
CASSTRTGNTEAFF | TRBV4-1 | once | TRBD1 | TRBJ1-1
CASSHGLANTEAFF | TRBV4-3 | - | - | TRBJ1-1
CASSYSSGVLGYTF | TRBV6-5 | - | - | TRBJ1-2
CASSLRGGSYGYTF | TRBV28 | - | - | TRBJ1-2
CASSIERAGLATQFF | TRBV19 | - | - | TRBJ2-1
CASSLLSDRGTYEQYF | TRBV7-9 | - | TRBD1 | TRBJ2-7
CASVWAEAFF | TRBV27 | once | - | TRBJ1-1
CASSLDSTDTQYF | TRBV7-9 | - | - | TRBJ2-3
CSAARDGELFF | TRBV29-1 | - | - | TRBJ2-2